Below, 8 T cell receptor beta chains from the same sample are listed, as sequenced in a study of a mutant IDH1 vaccine in newly diagnosed glioma. The time point was: baseline, week 1 (first vaccination visit). Sample treatment: pre-vaccination baseline after standard-of-care therapy. Assay: immunoSEQ multiplex PCR; the TCRdb copy retains only in-frame clones and omits some. The sample gives about 63,000 clones, about 86% of which show up once; around 4.5% is in the top ten. The source material was peripheral blood mononuclear cells (PBMCs), sampled from a glioma patient treated with radiotherapy, temozolomide or both. The source of these receptors is a young woman with glioma. Some clones in this sample may be carry-over from other donors' samples.

This chain links TRBV10-1 with TRBJ2-7; D may be TRBD1 or TRBD2 (7 bases each). From germline, CDR1 is WNHNN and CDR2 SYGVQD (reference sequence). CDR3 size: 13 residues. V lost 3 bases and J lost 7, with 13 bases in between. The CDR3 reads CASSERQGGEQYF. As DNA, the CDR3 is TGCGCCAGCAGTGAACGACAGGGAGGGGAGCAGTACTTC.

The genes are TRBV4-3 and TRBJ1-1, with 8 bases fitting TRBD1. This CDR3 region has 16 residues. Germline V gene lookup returns CDR1 LGHNA and CDR2 YSLEER. The V segment lost 4 bases and the J segment 1 base; nucleotides outside the gene matches: 8. The CDR3 reads CASSRGQGAKNTEAFF. CDR3 in DNA: TGCGCCAGCAGCCGAGGACAGGGTGCGAAGAACACTGAAGCTTTCTTT.

The chain links TRBV9 to TRBJ2-2; 8 bases match TRBD2. V lost 3 bases to trimming and J lost 4 bases; unmatched junction nucleotides: 5. The CDR3 totals 15 residues. Germline V gives CDR1 SGDLS, CDR2 YYNGEE. CDR3 region: CASSALAGSTGELFF. DNA of the CDR3: TGTGCCAGCAGCGCCCTAGCGGGCAGCACCGGGGAGCTGTTTTTT.

J is TRBJ1-6 and V is TRBV5-1; D is unclear. Germline lookup yields CDR1 SGHRS and CDR2 YFSETQ. Trimming removed 6 bases from V and 0 bases from J, with 7 bases in between. This CDR3 contains 14 residues. For the CDR3, the DNA is TGCGCCAGCAAGCTTAGCTCCTATAATTCACCCCTCCACTTT. This codes for CASKLSSYNSPLHF.

The CDR3 spells CASSLSTGSYGYTF. For the CDR3, the DNA is TGTGCCAGCAGTTTATCGACAGGATCCTATGGCTACACCTTC. This chain connects TRBV27 to TRBJ1-2; the D gene is possibly TRBD1 (6 bases). Deletions cut 0 bases from V and 4 bases from J, with 9 bases between. Germline CDR1 MNHEY, CDR2 SMNVEV (reference sequence). The CDR3 has 14 amino acids.

The rearrangement joins TRBV4-3 to TRBJ1-1, with no clear D. The germline V gene encodes CDR1 LGHNA and CDR2 YSLEER. The CDR3 is made up of 15 amino acids. The V end was cut by 7 bases, the J end by 0 bases, with 15 bases between. CDR3 DNA sequence: TGCGCCAGCATGAAGGAATGGGGAATGAACACTGAAGCTTTCTTT. Translated: CASMKEWGMNTEAFF.

The chain couples TRBV5-4 to TRBJ1-2; unclear D gene. Germline V gives CDR1 SGHNT, CDR2 YYREEE (reference sequence). There are 15 residues in the CDR3. V was pared by 3 bases and J by 0 bases, with 12 bases between. The CDR3 spells CASSSDWEANYGYTF. The CDR3 nucleotides read TGTGCCAGCAGCTCCGACTGGGAGGCTAACTATGGCTACACCTTC.

The gene calls are TRBV25-1 and TRBJ2-7; TRBD2 agrees at 12 bases. The CDR3 has 16 amino acids. V lost 4 bases and J lost 4; bases outside the gene matches: 8. CDR1 is MGHDK, CDR2 SYGVNS, per germline. In DNA form, the CDR3 reads TGTGCCAGCAGTGCGACCGGGACTAGCGGGCGGTACGAGCAGTACTTC. This encodes CASSATGTSGRYEQYF.